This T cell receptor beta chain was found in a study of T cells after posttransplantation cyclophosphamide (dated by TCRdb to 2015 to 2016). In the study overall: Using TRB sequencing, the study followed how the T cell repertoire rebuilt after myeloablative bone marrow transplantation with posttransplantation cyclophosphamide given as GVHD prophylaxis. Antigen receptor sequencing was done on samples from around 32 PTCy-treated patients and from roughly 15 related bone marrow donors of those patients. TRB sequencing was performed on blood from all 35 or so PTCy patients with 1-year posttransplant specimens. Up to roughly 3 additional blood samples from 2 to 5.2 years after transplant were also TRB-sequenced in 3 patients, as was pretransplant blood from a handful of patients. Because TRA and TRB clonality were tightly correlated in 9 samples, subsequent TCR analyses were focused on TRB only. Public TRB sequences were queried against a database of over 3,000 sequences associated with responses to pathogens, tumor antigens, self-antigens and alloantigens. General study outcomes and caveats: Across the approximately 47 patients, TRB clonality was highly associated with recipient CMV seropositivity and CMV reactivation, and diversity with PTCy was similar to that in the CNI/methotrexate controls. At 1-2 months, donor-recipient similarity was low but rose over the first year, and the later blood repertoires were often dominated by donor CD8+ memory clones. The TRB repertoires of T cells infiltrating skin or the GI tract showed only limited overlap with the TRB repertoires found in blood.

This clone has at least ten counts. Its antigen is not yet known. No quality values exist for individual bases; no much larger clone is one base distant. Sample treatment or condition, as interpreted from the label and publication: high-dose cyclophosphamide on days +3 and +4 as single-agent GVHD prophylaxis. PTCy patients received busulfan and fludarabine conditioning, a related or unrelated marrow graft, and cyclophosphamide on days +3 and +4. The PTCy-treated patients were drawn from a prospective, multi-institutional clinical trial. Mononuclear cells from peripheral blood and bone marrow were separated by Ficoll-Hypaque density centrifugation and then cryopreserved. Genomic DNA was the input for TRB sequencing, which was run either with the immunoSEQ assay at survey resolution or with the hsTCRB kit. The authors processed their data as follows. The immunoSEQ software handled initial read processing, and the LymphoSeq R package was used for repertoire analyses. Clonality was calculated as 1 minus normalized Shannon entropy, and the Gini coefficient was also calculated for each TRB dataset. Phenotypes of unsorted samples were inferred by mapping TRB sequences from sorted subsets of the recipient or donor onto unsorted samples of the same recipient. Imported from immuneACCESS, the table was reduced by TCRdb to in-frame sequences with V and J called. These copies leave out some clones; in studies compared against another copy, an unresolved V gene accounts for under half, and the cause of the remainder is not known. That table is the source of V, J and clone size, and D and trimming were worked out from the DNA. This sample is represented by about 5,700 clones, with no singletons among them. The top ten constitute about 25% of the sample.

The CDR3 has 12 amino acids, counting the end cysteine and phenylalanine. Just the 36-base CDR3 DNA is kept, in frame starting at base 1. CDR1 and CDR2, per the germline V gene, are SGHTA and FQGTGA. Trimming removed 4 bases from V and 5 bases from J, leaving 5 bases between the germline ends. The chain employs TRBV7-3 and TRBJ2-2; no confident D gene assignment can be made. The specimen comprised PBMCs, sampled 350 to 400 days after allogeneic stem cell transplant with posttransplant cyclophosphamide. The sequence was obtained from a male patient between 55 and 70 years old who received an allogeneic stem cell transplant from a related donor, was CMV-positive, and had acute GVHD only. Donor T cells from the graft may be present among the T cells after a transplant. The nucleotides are TGTGCCAGCAGCTCCACTACCGGGGAGCTGTTTTTT. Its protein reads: CASSSTTGELFF.